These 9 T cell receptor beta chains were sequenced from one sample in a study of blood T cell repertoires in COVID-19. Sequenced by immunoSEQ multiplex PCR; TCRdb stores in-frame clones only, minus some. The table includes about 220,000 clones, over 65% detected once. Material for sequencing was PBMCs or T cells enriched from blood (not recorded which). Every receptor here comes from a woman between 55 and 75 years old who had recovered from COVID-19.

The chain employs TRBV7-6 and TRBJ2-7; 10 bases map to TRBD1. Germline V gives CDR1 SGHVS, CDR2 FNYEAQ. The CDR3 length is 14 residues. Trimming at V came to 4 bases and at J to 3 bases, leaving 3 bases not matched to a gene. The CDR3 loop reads CASSSGTGVYEQYF. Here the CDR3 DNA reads TGTGCCAGCAGCTCCGGGACAGGGGTCTACGAGCAGTACTTC. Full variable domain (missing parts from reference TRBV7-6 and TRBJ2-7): GAGVSQSPRYKVTKRGQDVALRCDPISGHVSLYWYRQALGQGPEFLTYFNYEAQQDKSGLPNDRFSAERPEGSISTLTIQRTEQRDSAMYRCASSSGTGVYEQYFGPGTRLTVT.

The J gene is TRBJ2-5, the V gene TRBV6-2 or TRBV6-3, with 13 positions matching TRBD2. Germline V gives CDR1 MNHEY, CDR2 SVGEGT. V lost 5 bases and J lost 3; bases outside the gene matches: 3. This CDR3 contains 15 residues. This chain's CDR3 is CASSPGTSGKETQYF. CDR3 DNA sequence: TGTGCCAGCAGTCCCGGGACTAGCGGGAAAGAGACCCAGTACTTC.

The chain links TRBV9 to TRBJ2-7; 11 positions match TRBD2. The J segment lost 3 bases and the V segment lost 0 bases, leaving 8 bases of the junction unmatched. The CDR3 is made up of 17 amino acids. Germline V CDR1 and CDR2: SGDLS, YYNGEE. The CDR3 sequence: CASSVAPLAGGVYEQYF. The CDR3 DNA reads TGTGCCAGCAGCGTAGCTCCCCTAGCGGGGGGAGTCTACGAGCAGTACTTC. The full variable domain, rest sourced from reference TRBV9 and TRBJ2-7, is DSGVTQTPKHLITATGQRVTLRCSPRSGDLSVYWYQQSLDQGLQFLIQYYNGEERAKGNILERFSAQQFPDLHSELNLSSLELGDSALYFCASSVAPLAGGVYEQYFGPGTRLTVT.

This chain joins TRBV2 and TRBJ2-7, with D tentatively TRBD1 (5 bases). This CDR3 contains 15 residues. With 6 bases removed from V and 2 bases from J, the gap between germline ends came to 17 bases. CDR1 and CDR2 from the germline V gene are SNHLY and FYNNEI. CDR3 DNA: TGTGCCAGCAGCAGTACCCCGGACAACCCCTACGAGCAGTACTTC. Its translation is CASSSTPDNPYEQYF.

CDR3 DNA sequence: TGTGCCAGCAGTTACTCGGGGCGGGGCCAGGGAGGCGCTGAGCAGTTCTTC. Its protein is CASSYSGRGQGGAEQFF. The rearrangement uses TRBV6-2 or TRBV6-3 and TRBJ2-1; a possible D gene is TRBD2 (6 bases). V was clipped by 0 bases and J by 9 bases, with 21 bases between them. CDR1 is MNHEY, CDR2 SVGEGT, per germline. CDR3 length: 17 residues.

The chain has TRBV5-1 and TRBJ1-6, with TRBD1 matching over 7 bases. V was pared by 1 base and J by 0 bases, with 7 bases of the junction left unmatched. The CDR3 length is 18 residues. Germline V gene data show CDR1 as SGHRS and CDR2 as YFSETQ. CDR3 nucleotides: TGCGCCAGCAGCTTGACGACAGGGTGGGACTCCTATAATTCACCCCTCCACTTT. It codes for CASSLTTGWDSYNSPLHF. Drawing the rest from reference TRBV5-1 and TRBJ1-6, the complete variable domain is KAGVTQTPRYLIKTRGQQVTLSCSPISGHRSVSWYQQTPGQGLQFLFEYFSETQRNKGNFPGRFSGRQFSNSRSEMNVSTLELGDSALYLCASSLTTGWDSYNSPLHFGNGTRLTVT.

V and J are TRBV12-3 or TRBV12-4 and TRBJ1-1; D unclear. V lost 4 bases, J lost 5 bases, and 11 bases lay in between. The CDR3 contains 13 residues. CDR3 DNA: TGTGCCAGCAGTTCCCTCAGAACGACTGAAGCTTTCTTT. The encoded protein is CASSSLRTTEAFF.

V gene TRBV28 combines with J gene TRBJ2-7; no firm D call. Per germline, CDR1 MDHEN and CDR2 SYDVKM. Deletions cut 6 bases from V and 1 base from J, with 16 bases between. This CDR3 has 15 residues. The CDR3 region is CASSGWAGLSYEQYF. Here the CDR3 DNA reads TGTGCCAGCAGCGGCTGGGCAGGATTGTCCTACGAGCAGTACTTC.

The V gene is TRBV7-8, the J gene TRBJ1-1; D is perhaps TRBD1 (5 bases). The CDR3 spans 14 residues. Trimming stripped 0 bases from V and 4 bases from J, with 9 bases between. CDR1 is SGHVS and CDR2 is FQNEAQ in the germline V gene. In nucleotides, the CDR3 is TGTGCCAGCAGCTTAGCTGGGGGGAGCACTGAAGCTTTCTTT. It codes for CASSLAGGSTEAFF.